The 32 T cell receptor beta chains below were found in one sample sequenced in a study of OX40 agonist ivuxolimab in advanced cancers. Using immunoSEQ multiplex PCR, the repertoire was profiled, and TCRdb retains in-frame clones only, with some absent. Among fewer than 80,000 clones listed, roughly nine tenths were seen once. Sequenced here: CD4+ or CD8+ T cells sorted from blood, sampled in a trial of the OX40 agonist ivuxolimab. The receptors were gathered from an adult with an advanced solid tumor such as melanoma, head and neck, liver or kidney cancer.

The chain has TRBV27 and TRBJ1-1; possibly TRBD1 for D (6 bases). V was pared by 2 bases and J by 5 bases, with 12 bases between. Germline CDR1 reads MNHEY; CDR2 reads SMNVEV (reference sequence). The CDR3 is 14 residues long. CDR3 sequence (DNA): TGTGCCAGCAGTTTAGGGGGGGCATGGACTGAAGCTTTCTTT. Amino acids: CASSLGGAWTEAFF.

The chain employs TRBV27 and TRBJ1-6; tentative D call: TRBD1 (5 bases). Germline loops: CDR1 MNHEY, CDR2 SMNVEV (reference sequence). Deletions cut 4 bases from V and 9 bases from J, with 19 bases between. The CDR3 has 16 amino acids. The CDR3 reads CASSSTQGSWGSPLHF. DNA of the CDR3: TGTGCCAGCAGTTCGACTCAGGGTTCCTGGGGTTCACCCCTCCACTTT.

This chain joins TRBV6-5 and TRBJ2-7; TRBD2 agrees at 7 bases. Germline CDR1 reads MNHEY; CDR2 reads SVGAGI. V lost 7 bases to trimming and J lost 3 bases; unmatched junction nucleotides: 0. This CDR3 comprises 11 residues. The CDR3 bases are TGTGCCAGCACTAGCGGCTACGAGCAGTACTTC. Its translation is CASTSGYEQYF.

V and J are TRBV6-5 and TRBJ2-1, with 7 bases identical to TRBD2. CDR3 size: 13 residues. The V segment lost 5 bases and the J segment 4 bases; nucleotides outside the gene matches: 2. Germline-derived CDR1 and CDR2 are MNHEY and SVGAGI. Here the CDR3 DNA reads TGTGCCAGCAGTCGCGGGGGTTACAATGAGCAGTTCTTC. Its translation: CASSRGGYNEQFF.

The chain employs TRBV6-5 and TRBJ2-3; D remains unclear. V shed 3 bases and J shed 0 bases, with 10 bases lying between them. Looked up from germline, CDR1 is MNHEY and CDR2 is SVGAGI. This CDR3 contains 15 residues. The DNA for the CDR3 is TGTGCCAGCAGTTATCTACTGACCAGCACAGATACGCAGTATTTT. This encodes CASSYLLTSTDTQYF.

The V and J genes are TRBV7-8 and TRBJ2-7; no definite D call. The CDR3 is 14 residues long. CDR1 SGHVS and CDR2 FQNEAQ come from the germline V gene. V lost 5 bases, J lost 4 bases, and 15 bases lay in between. The DNA of the CDR3 is TGTGCCAGCAGCCTATTGAACATACAATACGAGCAGTACTTC. Amino acids: CASSLLNIQYEQYF.

V and J are TRBV14 and TRBJ1-4; 7 bases are shared with TRBD1. The V segment lost 4 bases and the J segment 0 bases; nucleotides outside the gene matches: 5. The germline V gene has CDR1 SGHDN and CDR2 FVKESK. The CDR3 extends over 16 amino acids. The CDR3 here is CASSPFQGATNEKLFF. The CDR3 DNA reads TGTGCCAGCAGCCCCTTTCAGGGGGCAACTAATGAAAAACTGTTTTTT.

J is TRBJ1-1 and V is TRBV10-3; a possible D gene is TRBD1 (5 bases). The CDR3 runs 14 residues. Per the germline V gene, CDR1 is ENHRY and CDR2 is SYGVKD. V gave up 0 bases and J gave up 3 bases, with 8 bases separating them. CDR3 protein: CAISESGADTEAFF. The CDR3 DNA sequence: TGTGCCATCAGTGAGTCTGGGGCGGACACTGAAGCTTTCTTT.

The V gene is TRBV16, the J gene TRBJ1-5; D uncertain. There are 16 residues in the CDR3. The germline V gene has CDR1 KGHSY and CDR2 FQNENV. Trimming removed 6 bases at V and 1 base at J, with 16 bases between. Written as DNA, the CDR3 is TGTGCCAGCAGGCCAAGTGGGATTTTGAGCAATCAGCCCCAGCATTTT. Its translation: CASRPSGILSNQPQHF.

This chain connects TRBV4-3 to TRBJ2-5; either TRBD1 or TRBD2 may fit D (5 bases each). Trimming stripped 0 bases from V and 5 bases from J, with 13 bases between. This CDR3 contains 15 residues. Germline CDR1 reads LGHNA; CDR2 reads YSLEER. Here the CDR3 reads CASSQDSDWGETQYF. CDR3 nucleotides: TGCGCCAGCAGCCAAGATTCGGACTGGGGGGAGACCCAGTACTTC.

The chain recombines TRBV7-9 with TRBJ2-5; TRBD2 is a possible D gene (6 bases). Germline V CDR1 and CDR2: SEHNR, FQNEAQ (reference sequence). Trimming removed 1 base at V and 4 bases at J, with 19 bases between. The CDR3 extends over 17 amino acids. CDR3 nucleotide sequence: TGTGCCAGCAGCTTAGGGCGGGGCTGGGTAGAGTCAGAGACCCAGTACTTC. This codes for CASSLGRGWVESETQYF.

The table lists this clone with a count of one. V is TRBV2 and J is TRBJ2-7; D is possibly TRBD2 (5 bases). Germline values: CDR1 SNHLY, CDR2 FYNNEI. The germline V and J ends were trimmed by 7 bases and 5 bases, with 12 bases remaining between them. This CDR3 contains 12 residues. The CDR3 protein is CASTTGYHEQYF. CDR3 sequence (DNA): TGTGCCAGCACCACGGGATATCACGAGCAGTACTTC.

V and J are TRBV27 and TRBJ2-2, with TRBD2 as a possible D gene (5 bases). Germline CDR1 is MNHEY and CDR2 is SMNVEV (reference sequence). The CDR3 has 16 amino acids. V was pared by 6 bases and J by 4 bases, with 18 bases between. The CDR3 reads CASRPGAGRITGELFF. CDR3 DNA sequence: TGTGCCAGCAGGCCGGGCGCGGGCCGGATCACCGGGGAGCTGTTTTTT.

The V and J genes are TRBV13 and TRBJ1-1; D is uncertain. This CDR3 is built from 13 residues. Trimming stripped 0 bases from V and 3 bases from J, with 5 bases between. Germline V gene sequence: CDR1 PRHDT, CDR2 FYEKMQ (reference sequence). The CDR3 region has the DNA TGTGCCAGCAGCTTAGGGGAATACACTGAAGCTTTCTTT. It codes for CASSLGEYTEAFF. Combining the CDR3 with reference TRBV13 and TRBJ1-1 gives the whole variable domain AAGVIQSPRHLIKEKRETATLKCYPIPRHDTVYWYQQGPGQDPQFLISFYEKMQSDKGSIPDRFSAQQFSDYHSELNMSSLELGDSALYFCASSLGEYTEAFFGQGTRLTVV.

The chain is built from TRBV9 and TRBJ2-7; 8 positions match TRBD1. From germline, CDR1 is SGDLS and CDR2 YYNGEE. The V gene end was trimmed by 0 bases and the J gene end by 3 bases; junction bases not matched to a gene: 8. This CDR3 region has 16 residues. The CDR3 region has the DNA TGTGCCAGCAGCGTAGGGTCCGGGACAGGCGACTACGAGCAGTACTTC. As protein: CASSVGSGTGDYEQYF.

The chain joins TRBV4-3 to TRBJ2-1; TRBD2 matches at 7 bases. Germline V gene lookup returns CDR1 LGHNA and CDR2 YSLEER. With 1 base clipped from V and 0 bases from J, the junction kept 9 bases outside the gene matches. The CDR3 runs 18 residues. The CDR3 coding sequence is TGCGCCAGCAGCCAAGCTCTAGCGGACCCGAGCTCCTACAATGAGCAGTTCTTC. It is translated as CASSQALADPSSYNEQFF.

The chain recombines TRBV18 with TRBJ2-3; TRBD2 aligns across 9 bases. This CDR3 has 15 residues. Germline assignment: CDR1 KGHSH and CDR2 LQKENI. V lost 3 bases to trimming and J lost 6 bases; unmatched junction nucleotides: 7. The CDR3 DNA follows: TGTGCCAGCTCACCGGGGCGGGAGGGCCTCGATACGCAGTATTTT. This encodes CASSPGREGLDTQYF.

The chain combines TRBV5-6 with TRBJ2-1; 7 bases line up with TRBD2. The V segment lost 2 bases and the J segment 8 bases; nucleotides outside the gene matches: 10. The length of the CDR3 is 15 residues. The V gene's germline CDR1 is SGHDT and CDR2 YYEEEE. The CDR3 DNA reads as TGTGCCAGCAGCTTCTTAGAGCGGGAAATGGATGAGCAGTTCTTC. This translates into CASSFLEREMDEQFF.

The CDR3 loop reads CASSQPGLADNEQFF. The CDR3 DNA follows: TGCGCCAGCAGCCAACCCGGACTAGCGGACAATGAGCAGTTCTTC. This chain links TRBV4-1 with TRBJ2-1; 10 bases align to TRBD2. There are 15 residues in the CDR3. The J segment lost 5 bases and the V segment lost 2 bases, leaving 3 bases of the junction unmatched. Per the germline V gene, CDR1 is MGHRA and CDR2 is YSYEKL.

The rearrangement uses TRBV11-2 and TRBJ2-7; the D is unclear. The germline V and J ends were trimmed by 2 bases and 5 bases, with 13 bases remaining between them. Germline V gives CDR1 SGHAT, CDR2 FQNNGV. There are 14 residues in the CDR3. The DNA for the CDR3 is TGTGCCAGCAGCTTACGTACCCAGTACGACGAGCAGTACTTC. Its translation is CASSLRTQYDEQYF.

The chain links TRBV6-1 to TRBJ2-7; no clear D. Per the germline V gene, CDR1 is MNHNS and CDR2 is SASEGT. V lost 1 base, J lost 0 bases, and 10 bases lay in between. This CDR3 comprises 15 residues. As DNA, the CDR3 is TGTGCCAGCAGTGAAGGACACCCTATCTCCTACGAGCAGTACTTC. It is translated as CASSEGHPISYEQYF.

The chain employs TRBV19 and TRBJ1-4; no clear D. V was trimmed by 3 bases and J by 3 bases, leaving 5 bases between them. The CDR3 loop spans 13 amino acids. Germline V gives CDR1 LNHDA, CDR2 SQIVND (reference sequence). The CDR3 DNA sequence: TGTGCCAGTAGTATTCCCGCTAATGAAAAACTGTTTTTT. Protein: CASSIPANEKLFF.

This chain joins TRBV4-3 and TRBJ1-4; the match to TRBD1 covers 7 bases. The CDR3 has 16 residues. Trimming at V came to 0 bases and at J to 8 bases, leaving 9 bases not matched to a gene. The V gene's germline CDR1 is LGHNA and CDR2 YSLEER. CDR3 sequence reads: CASSQDRAGGGEKLFF. Written as DNA, the CDR3 is TGCGCCAGCAGCCAAGATCGGGCAGGGGGAGGCGAAAAACTGTTTTTT.

The CDR3 protein is CASSLAGMNTEAFF. CDR3 DNA sequence: TGTGCCAGCAGCTTAGCAGGGATGAACACTGAAGCTTTCTTT. The rearrangement links TRBV7-2 to TRBJ1-1; D uncertain. Germline V gene lookup returns CDR1 SGHTA and CDR2 FQGNSA. Between the trimmed V and J ends, which lost 0 bases and 0 bases, there was a span of 5 bases. The CDR3 length is 14 residues.

This CDR3 is CASSSGLADYNEQFF. The CDR3 nucleotides read TGTGCCAGCAGTTCCGGACTAGCGGATTACAATGAGCAGTTCTTC. J is TRBJ2-1 and V is TRBV6-5; 10 bases are shared with TRBD2. V shed 4 bases and J 4 bases; nucleotides not matched to a gene: 4. Per the germline V gene, CDR1 is MNHEY and CDR2 is SVGAGI. The CDR3 covers 15 residues.

V and J are TRBV9 and TRBJ2-4; TRBD2 aligns across 13 bases. Unmatched junction bases numbered 4, after V lost 3 bases and J lost 4 bases. CDR1 SGDLS and CDR2 YYNGEE come from the germline V gene. The CDR3 loop spans 16 amino acids. The CDR3 DNA sequence: TGTGCCAGCAGCGCCGGGACTAGCGGGATTAAAAACATTCAGTACTTC. Amino acids: CASSAGTSGIKNIQYF.

The V call is TRBV25-1, the J call TRBJ1-2; no clear D gene. The CDR3 spans 13 residues. In germline, CDR1 is MGHDK, CDR2 SYGVNS. Trimming removed 2 bases from V and 5 bases from J, with 9 bases in between. CDR3 amino acids: CASSEGGGYGYTF. The CDR3 region has the DNA TGTGCCAGCAGTGAAGGTGGTGGGTATGGCTACACCTTC.

The chain has TRBV5-1 and TRBJ2-7; perhaps TRBD2 as D (6 bases). The CDR3 contains 15 residues. The V gene lost 7 bases and the J gene lost 3 bases, with 20 bases spanning the gap. Germline V gene lookup returns CDR1 SGHRS and CDR2 YFSETQ. The CDR3 DNA reads TGCGCCAGCTGTAGGGAGGACGGCTCCTTCTACGAGCAGTACTTC. Translating gives CASCREDGSFYEQYF.

The V call is TRBV6-5, the J call TRBJ2-3; TRBD1 might be the D (6 bases). The CDR3 length is 14 residues. Trimming took off 5 bases at V and 2 bases at J, with 11 bases between the two ends. Germline V lookup: CDR1 MNHEY, CDR2 SVGAGI. The CDR3, as DNA: TGTGCCAGCAGTCCACAGGGCTCCACAGATACGCAGTATTTT. It is translated as CASSPQGSTDTQYF.

The chain is built from TRBV28 and TRBJ2-5; weak D call: TRBD2 (6 bases). In germline, CDR1 is MDHEN, CDR2 SYDVKM. The CDR3 runs to 17 residues. Trimming pared 4 bases from V and 1 base from J, leaving 19 bases between. The CDR3 reads CASSSMRLGLSQETQYF. CDR3 sequence (DNA): TGTGCCAGCAGTTCCATGAGACTGGGACTCTCCCAAGAGACCCAGTACTTC.

This clone occurred once. V gene TRBV4-3 combines with J gene TRBJ1-4, with 10 bases matching TRBD1. V lost 0 bases to trimming and J lost 6 bases; unmatched junction nucleotides: 1. In germline, CDR1 is LGHNA, CDR2 YSLEER. There are 15 residues in the CDR3. The CDR3 DNA reads as TGCGCCAGCAGCCAAGAGGACAGGGGGTATGAAAAACTGTTTTTT. Translated, it gives CASSQEDRGYEKLFF.

V gene TRBV5-1 combines with J gene TRBJ2-1; 9 bases line up with TRBD2. Germline V gene lookup returns CDR1 SGHRS and CDR2 YFSETQ. With 5 bases clipped from V and 0 bases from J, the junction kept 6 bases outside the gene matches. The CDR3 spans 16 residues. The CDR3 sequence: CASSLAGVGSYNEQFF. The CDR3 DNA sequence: TGCGCCAGCAGTTTAGCGGGGGTAGGCTCCTACAATGAGCAGTTCTTC.